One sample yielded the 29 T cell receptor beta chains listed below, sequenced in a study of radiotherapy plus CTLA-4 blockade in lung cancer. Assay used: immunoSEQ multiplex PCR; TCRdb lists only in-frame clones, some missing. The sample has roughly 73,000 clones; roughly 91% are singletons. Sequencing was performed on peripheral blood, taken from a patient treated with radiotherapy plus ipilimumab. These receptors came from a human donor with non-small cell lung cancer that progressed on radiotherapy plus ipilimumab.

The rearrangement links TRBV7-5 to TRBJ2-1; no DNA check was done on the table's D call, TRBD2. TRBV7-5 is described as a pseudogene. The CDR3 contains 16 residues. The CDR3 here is CARSFPTSGDYNEQFF. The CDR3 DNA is TGTGCCAGAAGCTTCCCAACTAGCGGGGATTACAATGAGCAGTTCTTC.

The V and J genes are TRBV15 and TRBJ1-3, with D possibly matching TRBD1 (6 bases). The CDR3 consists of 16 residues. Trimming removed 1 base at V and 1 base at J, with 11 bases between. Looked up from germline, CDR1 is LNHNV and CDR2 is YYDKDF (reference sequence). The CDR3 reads CATSRGAGASGNTIYF. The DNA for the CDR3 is TGTGCCACCAGCAGAGGGGCAGGGGCATCTGGAAACACCATATATTTT.

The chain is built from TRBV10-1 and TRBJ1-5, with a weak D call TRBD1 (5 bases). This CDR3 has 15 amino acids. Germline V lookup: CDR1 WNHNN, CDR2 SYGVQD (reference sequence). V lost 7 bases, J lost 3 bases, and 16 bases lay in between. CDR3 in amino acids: CASTNPRDDNQPQHF. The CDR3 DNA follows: TGCGCCAGCACTAACCCCAGGGATGACAATCAGCCCCAGCATTTT.

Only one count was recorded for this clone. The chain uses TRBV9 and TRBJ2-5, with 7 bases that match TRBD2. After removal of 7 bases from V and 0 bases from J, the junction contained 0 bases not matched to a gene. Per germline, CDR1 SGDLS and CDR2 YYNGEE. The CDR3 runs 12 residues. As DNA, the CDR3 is TGTGCCAGCGCGGGAGACCAAGAGACCCAGTACTTC. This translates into CASAGDQETQYF.

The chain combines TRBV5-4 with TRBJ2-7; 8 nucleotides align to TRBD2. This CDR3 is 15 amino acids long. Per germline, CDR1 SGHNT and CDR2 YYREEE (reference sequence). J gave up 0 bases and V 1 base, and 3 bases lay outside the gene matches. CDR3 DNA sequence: TGTGCCAGCAGCTTGCGGGGGGGCAACTCCTACGAGCAGTACTTC. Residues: CASSLRGGNSYEQYF.

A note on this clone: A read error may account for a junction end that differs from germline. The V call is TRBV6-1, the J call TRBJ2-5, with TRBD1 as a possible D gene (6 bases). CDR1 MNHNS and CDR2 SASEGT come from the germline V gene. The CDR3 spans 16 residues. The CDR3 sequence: CASSELGLPGVAPTHF. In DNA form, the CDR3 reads TGTGCCAGCAGTGAACTAGGCTTGCCAGGGGTTGCCCCTACGCACTTC.

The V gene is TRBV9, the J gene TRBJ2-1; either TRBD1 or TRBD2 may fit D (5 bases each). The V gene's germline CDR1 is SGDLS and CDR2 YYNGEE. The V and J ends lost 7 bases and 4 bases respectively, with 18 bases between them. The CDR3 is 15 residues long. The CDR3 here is CASAPYGAEYNEQFF. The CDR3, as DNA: TGTGCCAGCGCGCCTTACGGGGCGGAATACAATGAGCAGTTCTTC.

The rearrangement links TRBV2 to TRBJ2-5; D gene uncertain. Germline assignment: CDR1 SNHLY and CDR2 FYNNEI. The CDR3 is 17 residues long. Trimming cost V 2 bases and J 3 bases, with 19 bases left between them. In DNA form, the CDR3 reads TGTGCCAGCAGTGAATGGGTCGGCGTGGCTAACGAAGAGACCCAGTACTTC. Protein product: CASSEWVGVANEETQYF. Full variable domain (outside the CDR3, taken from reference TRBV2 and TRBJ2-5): EPEVTQTPSHQVTQMGQEVILRCVPISNHLYFYWYRQILGQKVEFLVSFYNNEISEKSEIFDDQFSVERPDGSNFTLKIRSTKLEDSAMYFCASSEWVGVANEETQYFGPGTRLLVL.

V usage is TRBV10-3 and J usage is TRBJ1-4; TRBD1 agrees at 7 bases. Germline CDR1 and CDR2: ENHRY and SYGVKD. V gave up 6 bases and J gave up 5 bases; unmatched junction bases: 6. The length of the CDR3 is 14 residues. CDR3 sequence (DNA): TGTGCCATCAGCGCTACAGGGGCGAATGAAAAACTGTTTTTT. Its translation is CAISATGANEKLFF.

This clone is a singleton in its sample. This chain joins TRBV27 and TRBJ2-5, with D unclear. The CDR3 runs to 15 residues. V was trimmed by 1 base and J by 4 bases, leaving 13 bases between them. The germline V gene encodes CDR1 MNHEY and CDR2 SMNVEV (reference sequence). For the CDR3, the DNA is TGTGCCAGCAGTTTATATGATGGGAAGCGAGAGACCCAGTACTTC. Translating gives CASSLYDGKRETQYF.

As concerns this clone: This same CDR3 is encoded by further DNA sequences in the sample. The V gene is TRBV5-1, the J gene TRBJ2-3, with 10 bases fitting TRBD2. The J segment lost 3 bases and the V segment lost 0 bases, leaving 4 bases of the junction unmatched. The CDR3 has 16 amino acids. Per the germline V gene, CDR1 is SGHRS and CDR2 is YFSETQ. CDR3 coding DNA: TGCGCCAGCAGCTTGGCACTAGCGGGACGAACAGATACGCAGTATTTT. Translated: CASSLALAGRTDTQYF.

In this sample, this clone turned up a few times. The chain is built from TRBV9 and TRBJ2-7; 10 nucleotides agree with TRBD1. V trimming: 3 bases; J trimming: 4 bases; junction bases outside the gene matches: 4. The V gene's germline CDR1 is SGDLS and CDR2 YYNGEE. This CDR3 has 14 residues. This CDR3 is CASSDGTGDYEQYF. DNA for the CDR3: TGTGCCAGCAGCGATGGGACAGGGGATTACGAGCAGTACTTC.

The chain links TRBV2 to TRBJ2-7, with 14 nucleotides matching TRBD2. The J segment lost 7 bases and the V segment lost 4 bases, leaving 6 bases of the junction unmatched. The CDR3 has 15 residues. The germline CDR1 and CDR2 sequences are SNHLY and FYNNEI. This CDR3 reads CASSAGLAGVGEQYV. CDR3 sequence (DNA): TGTGCCAGCAGTGCGGGACTAGCGGGAGTCGGAGAGCAGTACGTC.

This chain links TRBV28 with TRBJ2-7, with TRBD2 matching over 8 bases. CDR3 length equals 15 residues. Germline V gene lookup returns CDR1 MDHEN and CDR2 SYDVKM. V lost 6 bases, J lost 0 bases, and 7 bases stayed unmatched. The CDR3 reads CASRTLAGASYEQYF. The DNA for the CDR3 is TGTGCCAGCAGGACCCTAGCGGGCGCCTCCTACGAGCAGTACTTC.

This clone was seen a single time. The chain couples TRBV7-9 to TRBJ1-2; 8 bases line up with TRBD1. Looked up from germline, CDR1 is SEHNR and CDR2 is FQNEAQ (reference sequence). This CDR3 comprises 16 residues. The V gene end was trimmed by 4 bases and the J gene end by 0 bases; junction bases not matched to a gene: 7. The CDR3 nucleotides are TGTGCCAGCAGCTCGGACAGGGAAGCTTCTAACTATGGCTACACCTTC. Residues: CASSSDREASNYGYTF.

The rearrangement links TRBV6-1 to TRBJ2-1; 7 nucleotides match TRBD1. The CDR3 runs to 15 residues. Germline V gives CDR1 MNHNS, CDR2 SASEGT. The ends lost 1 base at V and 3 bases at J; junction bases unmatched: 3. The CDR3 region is CASSEGQGVYNEQFF. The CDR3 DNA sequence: TGTGCCAGCAGTGAAGGACAGGGCGTCTACAATGAGCAGTTCTTC.

The CDR3: CASAKDSNGETQYF. CDR3 coding DNA: TGTGCTAGTGCTAAAGACAGCAACGGGGAGACCCAGTACTTC. V is TRBV12-5 and J is TRBJ2-5; maybe TRBD1 (5 bases). Trimming cost V 7 bases and J 5 bases, with 17 bases left between them. CDR1 is LGHNT and CDR2 is FRNRAP in the germline V gene. The CDR3 is 14 residues long.

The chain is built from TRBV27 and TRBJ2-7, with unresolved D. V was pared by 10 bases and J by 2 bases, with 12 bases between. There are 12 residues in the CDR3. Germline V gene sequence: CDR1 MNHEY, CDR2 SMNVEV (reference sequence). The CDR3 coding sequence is TGTGCCATAGGGAAAGGGCCCTACGAGCAGTACTTC. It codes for CAIGKGPYEQYF.

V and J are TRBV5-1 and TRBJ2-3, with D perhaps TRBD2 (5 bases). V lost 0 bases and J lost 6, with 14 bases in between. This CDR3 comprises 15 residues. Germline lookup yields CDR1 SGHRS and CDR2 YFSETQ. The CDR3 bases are TGCGCCAGCAGCTTGGCCGAGAGGTTAGCGGATACGCAGTATTTT. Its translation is CASSLAERLADTQYF.

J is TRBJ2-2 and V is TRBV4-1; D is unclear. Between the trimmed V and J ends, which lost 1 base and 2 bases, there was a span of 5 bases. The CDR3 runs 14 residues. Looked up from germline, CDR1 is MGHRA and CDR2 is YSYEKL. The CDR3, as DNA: TGCGCCAGCAGCCAAGTCTTAAACACCGGGGAGCTGTTTTTT. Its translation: CASSQVLNTGELFF.

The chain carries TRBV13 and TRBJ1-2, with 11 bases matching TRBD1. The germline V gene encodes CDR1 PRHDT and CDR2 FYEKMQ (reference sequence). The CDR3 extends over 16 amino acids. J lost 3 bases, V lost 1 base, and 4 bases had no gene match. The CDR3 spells CASSLASDRGHYGYTF. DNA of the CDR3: TGTGCCAGCAGCTTAGCGTCGGACAGGGGGCACTATGGCTACACCTTC.

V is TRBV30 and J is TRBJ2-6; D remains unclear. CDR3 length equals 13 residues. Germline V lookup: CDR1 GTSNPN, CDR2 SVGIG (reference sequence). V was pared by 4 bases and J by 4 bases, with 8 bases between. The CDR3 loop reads CAWIEAGANVLTF. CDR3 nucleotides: TGTGCCTGGATAGAGGCCGGGGCCAACGTCCTGACTTTC.

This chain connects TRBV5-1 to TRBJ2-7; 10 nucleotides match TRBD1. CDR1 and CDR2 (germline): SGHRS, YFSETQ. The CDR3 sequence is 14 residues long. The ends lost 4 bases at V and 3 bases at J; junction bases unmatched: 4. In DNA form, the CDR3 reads TGCGCCAGCAGCCGGGGACAGGGGAACTACGAGCAGTACTTC. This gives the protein CASSRGQGNYEQYF. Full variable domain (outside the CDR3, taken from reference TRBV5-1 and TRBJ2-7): KAGVTQTPRYLIKTRGQQVTLSCSPISGHRSVSWYQQTPGQGLQFLFEYFSETQRNKGNFPGRFSGRQFSNSRSEMNVSTLELGDSALYLCASSRGQGNYEQYFGPGTRLTVT.

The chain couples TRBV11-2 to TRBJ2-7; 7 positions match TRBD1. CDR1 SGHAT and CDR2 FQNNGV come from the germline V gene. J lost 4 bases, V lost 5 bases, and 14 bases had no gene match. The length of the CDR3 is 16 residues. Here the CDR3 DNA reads TGTGCCAGCAGCCCGATTCGACGGCAGGGGGTGTACGAGCAGTACTTC. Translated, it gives CASSPIRRQGVYEQYF.

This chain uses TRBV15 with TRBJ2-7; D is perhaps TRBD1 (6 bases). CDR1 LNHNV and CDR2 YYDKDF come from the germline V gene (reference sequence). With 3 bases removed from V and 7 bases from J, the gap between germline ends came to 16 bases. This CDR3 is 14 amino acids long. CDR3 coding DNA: TGTGCCACCAGCAGGGACAGATCACGTCTGGAGCAGTACTTC. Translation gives CATSRDRSRLEQYF.

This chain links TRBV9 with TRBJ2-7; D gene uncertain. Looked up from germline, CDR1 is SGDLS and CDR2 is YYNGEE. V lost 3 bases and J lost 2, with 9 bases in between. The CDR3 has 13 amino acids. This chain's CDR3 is CASSADGTYEQYF. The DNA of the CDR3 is TGTGCCAGCAGCGCGGACGGAACCTACGAGCAGTACTTC.

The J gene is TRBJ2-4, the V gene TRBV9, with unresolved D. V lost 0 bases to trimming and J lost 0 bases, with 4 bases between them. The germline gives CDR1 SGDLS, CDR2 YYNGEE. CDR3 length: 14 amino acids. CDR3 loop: CASSVGAAKNIQYF. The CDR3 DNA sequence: TGTGCCAGCAGCGTAGGGGCAGCCAAAAACATTCAGTACTTC.

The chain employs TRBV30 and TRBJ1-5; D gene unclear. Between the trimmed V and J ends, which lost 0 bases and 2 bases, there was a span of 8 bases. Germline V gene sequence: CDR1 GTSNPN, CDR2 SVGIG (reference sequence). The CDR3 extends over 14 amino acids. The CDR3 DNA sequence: TGTGCCTGGAGTGTAGGCATCCGCAATCAGCCCCAGCATTTT. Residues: CAWSVGIRNQPQHF.

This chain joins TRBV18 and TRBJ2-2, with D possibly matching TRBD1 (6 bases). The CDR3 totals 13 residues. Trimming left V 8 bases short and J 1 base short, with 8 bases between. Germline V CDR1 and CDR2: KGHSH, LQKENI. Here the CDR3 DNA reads TGTGCCAGCGCACAGGGGAACACCGGGGAGCTGTTTTTT. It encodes CASAQGNTGELFF.